The next 23 T cell receptor beta chains were all read from a single sample in a study of blood T cells in healthy people across ages. Sample-barcoded 5' priming and a J-beta primer mix drove a second PCR of 7 to 11 cycles. Each CDR3 protein gets one entry after TCRdb re-called the 5' RACE reads with MiXCR. Of some 550,000 distinct CDR3 sequences in the sample, around 48% are singletons; the top ten hold about 22%. What was sequenced was blood. These receptors all come from a man at least 80 years old in good health.

The sample holds a few counts of this clonotype. The chain couples TRBV4-1 to TRBJ2-1; TRBD2 aligns across 8 bases. From germline, CDR1 is MGHRA and CDR2 YSYEKL. V shed 1 base, J shed 12 bases, and the junction held 14 bases outside the gene matches. There are 16 residues in the CDR3. The chain's CDR3 is CASSQAPGNSGALQFF. As DNA, the CDR3 is TGCGCCAGCAGCCAAGCCCCCGGTAATAGCGGGGCACTGCAGTTCTTC.

This clonotype has a handful of counts. The V gene is TRBV25-1, the J gene TRBJ2-5, with 8 bases matching TRBD2. The CDR3 has 14 amino acids. V was pared by 11 bases and J by 3 bases, with 11 bases of the junction left unmatched. Germline V gene sequence: CDR1 MGHDK, CDR2 SYGVNS. CDR3 sequence (DNA): TGTGCCTCCGGGCTAGCGGGCGAGGAAGAGACCCAGTACTTC. Encoded protein: CASGLAGEEETQYF.

This clonotype has only a few counts. The chain joins TRBV5-1 to TRBJ2-1; tentative D call: TRBD1 (5 bases). CDR3 length equals 16 residues. Germline loops: CDR1 SGHRS, CDR2 YFSETQ. The V end was cut by 3 bases, the J end by 6 bases, with 19 bases between. CDR3 region: CASSSTLQEMGNEQFF. In DNA, the CDR3 is TGCGCCAGCAGCTCTACTCTACAGGAGATGGGCAATGAGCAGTTCTTC. Based on the CDR3 plus reference TRBV5-1 and TRBJ2-1, the full variable domain is KAGVTQTPRYLIKTRGQQVTLSCSPISGHRSVSWYQQTPGQGLQFLFEYFSETQRNKGNFPGRFSGRQFSNSRSEMNVSTLELGDSALYLCASSSTLQEMGNEQFFGPGTRLTVL.

The chain joins TRBV20-1 to TRBJ1-4; no firm D call. CDR3 length equals 16 residues. Trimming took off 1 base at V and 0 bases at J, with 12 bases between the two ends. Germline V CDR1 and CDR2: DFQATT, SNEGSKA (reference sequence). The CDR3, as DNA: TGCAGTGCTAGAGGGGCCGGGGATGCAACTAATGAAAAACTGTTTTTT. This sequence encodes CSARGAGDATNEKLFF.

This clonotype has at least ten counts. The CDR3: CASSQDLNTNYGYTF. The CDR3 DNA follows: TGTGCCAGCAGCCAAGATCTTAACACAAACTATGGCTACACCTTC. The J gene is TRBJ1-2, the V gene TRBV4-2; D is undetermined. V was trimmed by 0 bases and J by 2 bases, leaving 10 bases between them. This CDR3 is built from 15 residues. The germline gives CDR1 LGHNA, CDR2 YNFKEQ.

J is TRBJ1-4 and V is TRBV7-2, with a weak D call TRBD1 (6 bases). The CDR3 runs 16 residues. CDR1 and CDR2 (germline): SGHTA, FQGNSA. The V end lost 1 base, the J end lost 2 bases, and 11 bases lay between the germline ends. The CDR3 here is CASSLGRGATNEKLFF. The CDR3 DNA is TGTGCCAGCAGCTTAGGGAGGGGGGCGACTAATGAAAAACTGTTTTTT.

This clonotype was observed a few times. This chain joins TRBV6-5 and TRBJ1-1, with D perhaps TRBD1 (6 bases). The CDR3 contains 13 residues. Germline-derived CDR1 and CDR2 are MNHEY and SVGAGI. The V gene lost 5 bases and the J gene lost 11 bases, with 18 bases spanning the gap. CDR3 in DNA: TGTGCCAGCAGTGGTCACAGGGACTCGCGGGCTTTCTTT. Amino acids: CASSGHRDSRAFF.

This clonotype was seen once. This sequence joins TRBV2 and TRBJ2-7; D gene unclear. Germline V lookup: CDR1 SNHLY, CDR2 FYNNEI. Trimming took off 4 bases at V and 4 bases at J, with 14 bases between the two ends. This CDR3 is 14 amino acids long. CDR3 loop: CASSVTFGPYEQYF. CDR3 DNA sequence: TGTGCCAGCAGTGTTACGTTCGGACCTTACGAGCAGTACTTC.

This clonotype was counted many times. V and J are TRBV6-5 and TRBJ2-1, with unresolved D. The V end was cut by 2 bases, the J end by 0 bases, with 11 bases between. CDR1 and CDR2 (germline): MNHEY, SVGAGI. The CDR3 is 16 residues long. CDR3 residues: CASSYRQASSYNEQFF. The CDR3 DNA sequence: TGTGCCAGCAGTTACCGCCAGGCGAGCTCCTACAATGAGCAGTTCTTC.

The sample holds a few counts of this clonotype. The chain uses TRBV12-3 or TRBV12-4 and TRBJ1-6; D is perhaps TRBD1 (5 bases). CDR3 length equals 15 residues. With 0 bases removed from V and 10 bases from J, the gap between germline ends came to 13 bases. The chain's CDR3 is CASSLAGAGRSPLHF. In nucleotides, the CDR3 is TGTGCCAGCAGTTTAGCGGGAGCAGGGCGGTCACCCCTCCACTTT.

The V call is TRBV20-1, the J call TRBJ2-1, with D unresolved. Trimming removed 2 bases at V and 5 bases at J, with 16 bases between. CDR1 and CDR2 (germline): DFQATT, SNEGSKA (reference sequence). The CDR3 runs to 15 residues. CDR3 sequence (DNA): TGCAGTGCTAGAATCCCCAACGGAAGGGACAATGAGCAGTTCTTC. Amino acid sequence: CSARIPNGRDNEQFF.

This clonotype was found a few times. The chain recombines TRBV4-2 with TRBJ2-1, with D unclear. Germline CDR1 reads LGHNA; CDR2 reads YNFKEQ. Trimming removed 4 bases at V and 8 bases at J, with 12 bases between. The CDR3 has 13 residues. CDR3 in DNA: TGTGCCAGCAGCCCCTTAGTCGAAGATGAGCAGTTCTTC. Its protein product is CASSPLVEDEQFF.

The J gene is TRBJ1-2, the V gene TRBV12-3 or TRBV12-4; 11 bases are shared with TRBD1. The CDR3 spans 14 residues. V gave up 6 bases and J gave up 7 bases; unmatched junction bases: 7. The CDR3 is CASRQGTGGVGYTF. CDR3 bases: TGTGCCAGCAGACAAGGGACAGGGGGGGTTGGCTACACCTTC.

This clonotype was picked up a small number of times. The chain links TRBV7-8 to TRBJ2-5; tentatively, D is TRBD1 (5 bases). Germline loops: CDR1 SGHVS, CDR2 FQNEAQ. This CDR3 has 15 residues. Between the trimmed V and J ends, which lost 2 bases and 2 bases, there was a span of 12 bases. The CDR3 nucleotides are TGTGCCAGCAGCTTAAGGTTGGGGCAGCAAGAGACCCAGTACTTC. Translation gives CASSLRLGQQETQYF.

This clonotype was seen a few times. The chain couples TRBV6-5 to TRBJ2-3, with 10 positions matching TRBD2. The CDR3 is made up of 16 amino acids. The germline gives CDR1 MNHEY, CDR2 SVGAGI. V shed 2 bases and J 6 bases; nucleotides not matched to a gene: 8. CDR3 in DNA: TGTGCCAGCAGTTACAGGGCTAGCGGGAGAGGGGATACGCAGTATTTT. Its protein is CASSYRASGRGDTQYF.

The genes are TRBV4-3 and TRBJ2-1; 7 bases are shared with TRBD2. Germline loops: CDR1 LGHNA, CDR2 YSLEER. CDR3 length: 14 amino acids. J was trimmed by 12 bases and V by 5 bases; bases with no gene match: 13. In nucleotides, the CDR3 is TGCGCCAGCAGCGCAGACACGGCGGGGGTAAGGCAGTTCTTC. Protein: CASSADTAGVRQFF.

Concerning this clonotype: An end of the junction differs from the germline gene, which may be a read error. The gene calls are TRBV3-1 and TRBJ2-4; the match to TRBD2 covers 7 bases. CDR1 and CDR2 (germline): LGHDT, YNNKEL (reference sequence). This CDR3 comprises 15 residues. This CDR3 reads CASSLTGTKGNIQYF. Written as DNA, the CDR3 is TGTGCCAGCAGCCTCACCGGGACTAAAGGTAACATTCAGTACTTT.

This chain links TRBV20-1 with TRBJ2-7; 10 positions agree with TRBD2. Germline V gives CDR1 DFQATT, CDR2 SNEGSKA (reference sequence). After removal of 4 bases from V and 4 bases from J, the junction contained 13 bases not matched to a gene. CDR3 size: 16 residues. CDR3 DNA: TGCAGTGCTACCCCAGGGTCTAGCGGGAGATCGTACGAGCAGTACTTC. Encoded protein: CSATPGSSGRSYEQYF.

This clonotype was seen many times. V is TRBV6-5 and J is TRBJ2-6; D not resolved. Germline assignment: CDR1 MNHEY and CDR2 SVGAGI. V was shortened by 0 bases and J by 0 bases, with 9 bases between the two germline ends. CDR3 length equals 17 residues. The CDR3 bases are TGTGCCAGCAGTTACTCGCCACACCTCTCTGGGGCCAACGTCCTGACTTTC. Protein: CASSYSPHLSGANVLTF.

This clonotype appeared many times. The V gene is TRBV6-5, the J gene TRBJ2-7, with D possibly being TRBD2 (6 bases). Trimming stripped 8 bases from V and 5 bases from J, with 13 bases between. The CDR3 extends over 12 amino acids. Germline V lookup: CDR1 MNHEY, CDR2 SVGAGI. The CDR3 is CASWRANDEQYF. The CDR3 DNA is TGTGCCAGCTGGAGGGCTAACGACGAGCAGTACTTC.

V is TRBV7-2 and J is TRBJ2-7; TRBD2 agrees at 7 bases. Trimming at V came to 3 bases and at J to 2 bases, leaving 7 bases not matched to a gene. Germline values: CDR1 SGHTA, CDR2 FQGNSA. The CDR3 has 15 amino acids. CDR3 amino acids: CASSFRGGNAYEQYF. The CDR3 coding sequence is TGTGCCAGCAGCTTCCGGGGAGGGAATGCCTACGAGCAGTACTTC.

Turning to this clonotype: This may be a read error: a much more frequent sequence differs by one nucleotide. The rearrangement uses TRBV6-5 and TRBJ2-1; perhaps D is TRBD1 or TRBD2 (5 bases each). There are 15 residues in the CDR3. V was trimmed by 6 bases and J by 8 bases, leaving 20 bases between them. Looked up from germline, CDR1 is MNHEY and CDR2 is SVGAGI. CDR3 coding DNA: TGTGCCAGCAGCAATACCGGGGCTAGGCGGTATGAGCAGTTCTTC. Translation: CASSNTGARRYEQFF.

This clonotype was recorded a few times. The J gene is TRBJ2-5, the V gene TRBV15; D may match TRBD1 or TRBD2 (6 bases each). The CDR3 has 14 amino acids. V lost 6 bases and J 3 bases, leaving 14 bases between the germline ends. Per the germline V gene, CDR1 is LNHNV and CDR2 is YYDKDF (reference sequence). The CDR3 DNA reads as TGTGCCACCAGAAGGGGGGCAACCGAAGAGACCCAGTACTTC. This encodes CATRRGATEETQYF.